These 3 T cell receptor beta chains share one sample of origin, sequenced in a study of cytomegalovirus exposure and HLA in healthy donors. Primers: 60 Vbeta forward and 13 Jbeta reverse. Libraries were prepared by immunoSEQ multiplex PCR; TCRdb keeps only in-frame clonotypes and omits some of them. Of 120,000 to 150,000 clones listed, about three fifths are singletons. Sequencing input: PBMCs. The receptors come from a woman in her twenties or thirties in good health and CMV-seropositive.

The chain is built from TRBV15 and TRBJ1-5; TRBD1 is a possible D gene (6 bases). This CDR3 spans 12 amino acids. Trimming took 8 bases from V and 6 from J, leaving 11 bases between them. Germline V lookup: CDR1 LNHNV, CDR2 YYDKDF (reference sequence). CDR3 sequence (DNA): TGTGCCACCGCGGGAGGGGGTCAGCCCCAGCATTTT. This codes for CATAGGGQPQHF.

DNA of the CDR3: TGTGCCAGCAGTTACAGTCCGGGACAGCCCATCTATGGCTACACCTTC. It yields the protein CASSYSPGQPIYGYTF. The chain couples TRBV6-5 to TRBJ1-2; 7 positions agree with TRBD1. The CDR3 runs 16 residues. CDR1 is MNHEY and CDR2 is SVGAGI in the germline V gene. The V and J ends lost 2 bases and 4 bases, in that order; junction bases with no gene match: 10.

This clone has just a few counts. The chain employs TRBV5-6 and TRBJ1-4; 10 positions agree with TRBD1. The germline gives CDR1 SGHDT, CDR2 YYEEEE. Trimming cost V 1 base and J 4 bases; bases outside gene matches: 13. CDR3 length: 19 amino acids. This chain's CDR3 is CASSLWGLGQGEVNEKLFF. The DNA of the CDR3 is TGTGCCAGCAGCTTGTGGGGACTCGGACAGGGGGAAGTTAATGAAAAACTGTTTTTT. Full variable domain (outside the CDR3, taken from reference TRBV5-6 and TRBJ1-4): DAGVTQSPTHLIKTRGQQVTLRCSPKSGHDTVSWYQQALGQGPQFIFQYYEEEERQRGNFPDRFSGHQFPNYSSELNVNALLLGDSALYLCASSLWGLGQGEVNEKLFFGSGTQLSVL.